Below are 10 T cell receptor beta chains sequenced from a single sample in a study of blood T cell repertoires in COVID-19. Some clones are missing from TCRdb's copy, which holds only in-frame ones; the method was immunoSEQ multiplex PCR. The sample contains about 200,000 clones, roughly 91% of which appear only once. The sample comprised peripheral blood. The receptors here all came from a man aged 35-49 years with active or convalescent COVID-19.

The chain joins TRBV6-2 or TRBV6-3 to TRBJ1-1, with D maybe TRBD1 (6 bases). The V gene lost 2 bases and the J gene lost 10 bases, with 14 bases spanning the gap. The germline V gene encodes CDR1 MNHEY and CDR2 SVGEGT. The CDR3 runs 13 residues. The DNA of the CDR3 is TGTGCCAGCAGTTACGAGCACAGGGATGGAGCTTTCTTT. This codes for CASSYEHRDGAFF.

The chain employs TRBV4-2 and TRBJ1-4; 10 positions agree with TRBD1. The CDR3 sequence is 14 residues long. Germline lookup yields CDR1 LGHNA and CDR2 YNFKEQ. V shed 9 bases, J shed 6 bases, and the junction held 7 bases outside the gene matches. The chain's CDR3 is CASRAGTGDEKLFF. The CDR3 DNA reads TGTGCCAGTCGAGCGGGGACAGGGGATGAAAAACTGTTTTTT.

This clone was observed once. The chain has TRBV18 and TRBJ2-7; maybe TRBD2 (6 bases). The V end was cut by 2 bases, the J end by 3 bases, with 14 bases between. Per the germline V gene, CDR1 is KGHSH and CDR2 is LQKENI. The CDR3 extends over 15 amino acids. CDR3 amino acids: CASSPSYGGNYEQYF. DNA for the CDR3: TGTGCCAGCTCACCATCTTATGGGGGGAACTACGAGCAGTACTTC.

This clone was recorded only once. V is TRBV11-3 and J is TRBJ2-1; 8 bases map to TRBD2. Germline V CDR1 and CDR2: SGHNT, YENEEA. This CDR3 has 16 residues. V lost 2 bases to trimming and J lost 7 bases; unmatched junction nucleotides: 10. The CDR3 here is CASSLSPAGVRNEQFF. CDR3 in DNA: TGTGCCAGCAGCTTATCACCAGCGGGAGTTCGTAATGAGCAGTTCTTC.

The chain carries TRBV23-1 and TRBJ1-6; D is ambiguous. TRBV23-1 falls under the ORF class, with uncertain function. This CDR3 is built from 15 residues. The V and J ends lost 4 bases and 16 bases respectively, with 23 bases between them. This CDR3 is CASSPPEGCFTVLHF. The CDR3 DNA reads TGCGCCAGCAGTCCTCCGGAGGGCTGCTTTACTGTGCTCCACTTT.

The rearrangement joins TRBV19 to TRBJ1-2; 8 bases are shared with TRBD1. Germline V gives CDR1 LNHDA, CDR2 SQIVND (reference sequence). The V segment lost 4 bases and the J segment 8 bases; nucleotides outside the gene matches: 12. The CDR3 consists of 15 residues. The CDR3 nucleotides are TGTGCCAGTAGTACCTCGACAGGGGCGTCGTACGGCTACACCTTC. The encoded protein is CASSTSTGASYGYTF. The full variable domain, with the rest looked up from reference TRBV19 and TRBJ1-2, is DGGITQSPKYLFRKEGQNVTLSCEQNLNHDAMYWYRQDPGQGLRLIYYSQIVNDFQKGDIAEGYSVSREKKESFPLTVTSAQKNPTAFYLCASSTSTGASYGYTFGSGTRLTVV.

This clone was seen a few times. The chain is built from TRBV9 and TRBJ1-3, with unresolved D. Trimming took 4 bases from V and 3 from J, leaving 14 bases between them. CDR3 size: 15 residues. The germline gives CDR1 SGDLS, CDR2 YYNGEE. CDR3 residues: CASSLREGGGNTIYF. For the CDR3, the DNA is TGTGCCAGCAGCCTGCGCGAGGGCGGTGGAAACACCATATATTTT.

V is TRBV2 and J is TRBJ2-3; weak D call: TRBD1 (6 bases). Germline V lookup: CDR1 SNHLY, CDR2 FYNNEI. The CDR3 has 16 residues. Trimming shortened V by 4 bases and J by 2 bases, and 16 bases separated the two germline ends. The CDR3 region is CASSVQGISITDTQYF. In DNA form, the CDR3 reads TGTGCCAGCAGTGTACAGGGAATTAGTATCACAGATACGCAGTATTTT.

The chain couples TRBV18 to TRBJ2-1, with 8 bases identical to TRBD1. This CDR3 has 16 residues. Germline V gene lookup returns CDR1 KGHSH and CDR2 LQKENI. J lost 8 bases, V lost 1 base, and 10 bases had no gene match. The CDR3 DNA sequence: TGTGCCAGCTCACCACTCGGGACAGGTGGTAGGGATGAGCAGTTCTTC. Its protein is CASSPLGTGGRDEQFF.

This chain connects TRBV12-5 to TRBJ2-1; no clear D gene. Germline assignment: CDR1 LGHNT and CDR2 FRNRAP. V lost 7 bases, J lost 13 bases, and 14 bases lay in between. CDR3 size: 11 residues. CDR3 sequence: CASALESRQFF. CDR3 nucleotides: TGTGCTAGTGCCTTGGAGAGTCGACAGTTCTTC.